The clone carrying this TCR beta chain was seen at least ten times. Antigen specificity is unknown. The source material, RNA transcripts, was used to amplify TCR beta CDR3 regions. The study used the HTBI primer set for a first-round RT-PCR of the TCR CDR3. TCRdb passed the multiplex PCR reads through MiXCR, listing each CDR3 protein once. The table shows about 270,000 distinct CDR3 sequences, with 12% to 15% occurring only once. These data originate in a study of T cells in Graves' hyperthyroidism and ophthalmopathy. Study-level points and caveats: Blood samples included most of the expanded thyroid clonotypes exceeding 0.001.

CDR1 is DFQATT, CDR2 SNEGSKA, per germline (reference sequence). The CDR3 is made up of 15 amino acids. V shed 6 bases and J 2 bases; nucleotides not matched to a gene: 9. Each diagnosis was grounded in clinical symptoms, serum thyroxine and TRAb, thyroid ultrasound, and orbital computed tomography. The PBMCs studied were ones that came from 8 to 10 ml fresh peripheral blood. The TCR sequence derives from a woman aged 45 to 65 with Graves' hyperthyroidism that later progressed to Graves' ophthalmopathy. V usage is TRBV20-1 and J usage is TRBJ2-7; 11 bases map to TRBD1. Sequences were obtained from blood. This chain's CDR3 is CSADDPGQGAYEQYF. Written as DNA, the CDR3 is TGCAGTGCGGACGACCCGGGACAGGGGGCCTACGAGCAGTACTTC.